The clone carrying this TCR beta chain was recorded many times. The CDR3 has 14 residues. V gave up 0 bases and J gave up 4 bases, with 13 bases separating them. Germline CDR1 and CDR2: DFQATT and SNEGSKA (reference sequence). This sample is part of a study of T-cell reconstitution after alpha-beta-depleted transplantation in children. Library preparation (for TCRbeta) was performed with unique molecular identifiers. TCRdb reprocessed the PCR reads with MiXCR, giving one entry per CDR3 protein. The sample gives about 580,000 distinct CDR3 sequences, under 25% of which show up once; about 14% is in the top ten.

The chain joins TRBV20-1 to TRBJ2-7, with TRBD1 as a possible D gene (6 bases). The TCR originated in a boy less than two years old who had a stem cell transplant for acute myeloid leukemia, so the T cells may come from the graft donor. The material was PBMCs, mostly from graft donor cells, obtained 360 days after TCRalphabeta/CD19-depleted stem cell transplant. The CDR3: CSARDVGQPYEQYV. The CDR3 nucleotides read TGCAGTGCTAGAGATGTCGGACAGCCATACGAGCAGTACGTC.